This TCR beta chain was sequenced during a study of T cells expressing NK-cell markers. TCRdb reanalyzed the 5' RACE reads, giving one entry per CDR3 protein sequence and no DNA. Recorded for this sample: roughly 110,000 distinct CDR3 sequences. From germline, CDR1 is LGHDT and CDR2 YNNKEL (reference sequence). The CDR3 spans 16 residues. The V call is TRBV3-1, the J call TRBJ2-2; TCRdb calls TRBD1, which cannot be checked without DNA. What was sequenced was blood T cells: a sorted CD56 or NKG2C T cell subset, CD4+ or CD8+ T cells, or bulk PBMC T cells (not recorded which). The clonotype originates from a woman between 18 and 70 years old in good health. The CDR3 loop is CASSNSGRGDTGELFF.